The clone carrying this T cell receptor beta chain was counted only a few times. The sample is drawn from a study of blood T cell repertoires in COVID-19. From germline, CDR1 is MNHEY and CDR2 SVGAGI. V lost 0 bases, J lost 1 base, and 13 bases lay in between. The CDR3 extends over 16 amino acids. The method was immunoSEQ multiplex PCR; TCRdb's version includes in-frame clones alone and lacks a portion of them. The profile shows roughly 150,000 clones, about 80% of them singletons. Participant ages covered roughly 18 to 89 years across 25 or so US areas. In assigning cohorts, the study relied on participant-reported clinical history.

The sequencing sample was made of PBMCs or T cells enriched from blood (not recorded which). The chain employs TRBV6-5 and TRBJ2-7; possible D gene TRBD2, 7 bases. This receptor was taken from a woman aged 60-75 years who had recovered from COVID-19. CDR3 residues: CASSYSGGAKSYEQYF. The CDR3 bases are TGTGCCAGCAGTTACTCGGGGGGGGCTAAATCCTACGAGCAGTACTTC.